The T cell receptor (beta chain) under discussion was sequenced for a study of human T cells and chemical hapten exposure. Documented time point: pre-sensitization, week 0. Stated treatment: therapeutic diphenylcyclopropenone sensitization with weekly scalp DPC. Total RNA was isolated from whole blood that had not been fractionated. This clonotype has more than one count but fewer than ten. TCRdb recomputed calls from the RACE reads with MiXCR, one row per CDR3 protein. Of 300,000 to 450,000 distinct CDR3 sequences listed, 4% to 6% were seen once; the top ten hold 2.6%. The CDR3 sequence is 19 residues long. The V segment lost 2 bases and the J segment 0 bases; nucleotides outside the gene matches: 12.

The rearrangement uses TRBV12-3 or TRBV12-4 and TRBJ2-1, with TRBD2 matching over 8 bases. The sequencing here drew on whole blood, taken in connection with sensitization to the hapten diphenylcyclopropenone (DPC). The receptor comes from a woman aged 45 to 65 with alopecia areata. Some clones in this sample may be carry-over from other donors' samples. CDR3 in amino acids: CASSLLGSSGTSSYNEQFF. CDR3 coding DNA: TGTGCCAGCAGTTTACTAGGCTCCTCCGGGACTAGCTCCTACAATGAGCAGTTCTTC.